This T cell receptor (beta chain) was documented in a study of blood T cell repertoires in COVID-19. Study-level background: Acute and convalescent COVID-19 samples came from the United States, Italy and Spain. Nucleic acid was either cDNA or gDNA, and it came from T cells, B-cell-depleted T cells, or PBMCs.

Germline CDR1 MDHEN, CDR2 SYDVKM. V dropped 2 bases and J dropped 1 base, with 6 bases sitting between them. CDR3 length: 14 residues. With respect to this clone: Other DNA sequences in the sample encode the same CDR3.

Per the original data handling: Cell counts per sample came from amplifying reference gene primers. Data came from immunoSEQ multiplex PCR; TCRdb stores just in-frame clones and leaves some out. The DNA gave D and trimming, while V, J and clone size come from that table. This repertoire shows over 250,000 clones, approximately 83% found once; its top ten account for roughly 14%. The gene calls are TRBV28 and TRBJ1-3; a possible D gene is TRBD1 (5 bases). This receptor was identified in a human donor in a cohort sampled during active COVID-19. Material for sequencing was peripheral blood. CDR3 in DNA: TGTGCCAGCAGTTTAGGGGGGTCTGGAAACACCATATATTTT. It encodes CASSLGGSGNTIYF.